These 23 T cell receptor beta chains were sequenced from one sample in a study of OX40 agonist ivuxolimab in advanced cancers. The data were produced by immunoSEQ multiplex PCR, yet TCRdb's version contains in-frame clones alone and is incomplete. The table includes about 100,000 clones, 75% to 90% detected once. The sample here was CD4+ or CD8+ T cells sorted from blood, taken in a trial of the OX40 agonist ivuxolimab. Receptors were obtained from an adult with an advanced solid tumor such as melanoma, head and neck, liver or kidney cancer.

The J gene is TRBJ2-1, the V gene TRBV7-3; tentative D call: TRBD2 (6 bases). CDR1 SGHTA and CDR2 FQGTGA come from the germline V gene. This CDR3 contains 17 residues. Trimming left V 0 bases short and J 3 bases short, with 15 bases between. Written as DNA, the CDR3 is TGTGCCAGCAGCTTAACTCTGAGGGAGGAGTTCTACAATGAGCAGTTCTTC. Residues: CASSLTLREEFYNEQFF.

The chain uses TRBV10-2 and TRBJ1-2; 7 nucleotides align to TRBD1. There are 15 residues in the CDR3. V shed 6 bases and J 3 bases; nucleotides not matched to a gene: 10. The germline gives CDR1 WSHSY, CDR2 SAAADI. CDR3 DNA sequence: TGCGCCAGCAGGGCAGCAGGGGGTTACGACTATGGCTACACCTTC. Its translation is CASRAAGGYDYGYTF.

The V call is TRBV6-5, the J call TRBJ2-7; D is unresolved. V was trimmed by 0 bases and J by 0 bases, leaving 12 bases between them. This CDR3 comprises 16 residues. Germline V CDR1 and CDR2: MNHEY, SVGAGI. In nucleotides, the CDR3 is TGTGCCAGCAGTTACTCTATAGGTCTGTTCTCCTACGAGCAGTACTTC. The encoded protein is CASSYSIGLFSYEQYF.

The rearrangement joins TRBV2 to TRBJ2-2, with D possibly being TRBD2 (6 bases). The CDR3 is made up of 14 amino acids. With 11 bases removed from V and 5 bases from J, the gap between germline ends came to 18 bases. In germline, CDR1 is SNHLY, CDR2 FYNNEI. CDR3 DNA: TGTGCCGGAGGGTTCCGGGTTGGTACCGGGGAGCTGTTTTTT. Amino acids: CAGGFRVGTGELFF.

The chain is built from TRBV10-3 and TRBJ1-2, with D hard to call. V was clipped by 0 bases and J by 2 bases, with 4 bases between them. This CDR3 region has 13 residues. Germline V gene sequence: CDR1 ENHRY, CDR2 SYGVKD. CDR3 region: CAISESINYGYTF. CDR3 DNA sequence: TGTGCCATCAGTGAGTCGATAAACTATGGCTACACCTTC.

This sequence joins TRBV7-8 and TRBJ1-1; D unresolved. V shed 5 bases and J shed 4 bases, with 11 bases lying between them. The V gene's germline CDR1 is SGHVS and CDR2 FQNEAQ. The CDR3 runs 13 residues. CDR3 in amino acids: CASSAPVITEAFF. The CDR3 DNA follows: TGTGCCAGCAGCGCACCAGTCATCACTGAAGCTTTCTTT.

The chain recombines TRBV6-6 with TRBJ1-3; D is uncertain. V was cut by 4 bases and J by 5 bases, with 3 bases left in between. This CDR3 comprises 11 residues. The germline V gene encodes CDR1 MNHNY and CDR2 SVGAGI (reference sequence). The CDR3 reads CASSSRNTIYF. The CDR3 DNA follows: TGTGCCAGCAGTTCCAGAAACACCATATATTTT.

This sequence joins TRBV19 and TRBJ2-1, with D perhaps TRBD2 (7 bases). This CDR3 spans 13 amino acids. The ends were cut back, 5 bases at V and 7 bases at J, with 12 bases in the middle. Germline CDR1 is LNHDA and CDR2 is SQIVND (reference sequence). The CDR3 DNA reads as TGTGCCAGTAGTTGGGCGGGGGCTAATGAGCAGTTCTTC. Its protein is CASSWAGANEQFF.

This chain uses TRBV9 with TRBJ2-2; D tentatively fits TRBD1 or TRBD2 (5 bases each). In germline, CDR1 is SGDLS, CDR2 YYNGEE. There are 16 residues in the CDR3. Trimming cost V 0 bases and J 1 base, with 10 bases left between them. CDR3 in DNA: TGTGCCAGCAGCGTAGGGGCAGGGAGGAACACCGGGGAGCTGTTTTTT. Residues: CASSVGAGRNTGELFF.

The V and J genes are TRBV5-4 and TRBJ2-3; D gene ambiguous. CDR3 length equals 12 residues. V lost 3 bases to trimming and J lost 5 bases, with 7 bases between them. Germline V gives CDR1 SGHNT, CDR2 YYREEE (reference sequence). CDR3 nucleotide sequence: TGTGCCAGCAGCTCTAGACTAGATACGCAGTATTTT. It encodes CASSSRLDTQYF. The variable domain in full, completed from reference TRBV5-4 and TRBJ2-3, reads ETGVTQSPTHLIKTRGQQVTLRCSSQSGHNTVSWYQQALGQGPQFIFQYYREEENGRGNFPPRFSGLQFPNYSSELNVNALELDDSALYLCASSSRLDTQYFGPGTRLTVL.

This chain connects TRBV28 to TRBJ2-7; D may be TRBD2 (6 bases). The V gene lost 9 bases and the J gene lost 7 bases, with 19 bases spanning the gap. Germline V gives CDR1 MDHEN, CDR2 SYDVKM. CDR3 length: 13 residues. The CDR3 loop reads CASRGAGPGEQYF. CDR3 sequence (DNA): TGTGCCAGTCGGGGCGCGGGGCCCGGGGAGCAGTACTTC. Combining the CDR3 with reference TRBV28 and TRBJ2-7 gives the whole variable domain DVKVTQSSRYLVKRTGEKVFLECVQDMDHENMFWYRQDPGLGLRLIYFSYDVKMKEKGDIPEGYSVSREKKERFSLILESASTNQTSMYLCASRGAGPGEQYFGPGTRLTVT.

The chain combines TRBV30 with TRBJ2-5; possible D gene TRBD2, 5 bases. Trimming took off 2 bases at V and 4 bases at J, with 17 bases between the two ends. Per the germline V gene, CDR1 is GTSNPN and CDR2 is SVGIG (reference sequence). This CDR3 has 15 residues. For the CDR3, the DNA is TGTGCCTGGAGTCCCCGGGGTCTGTGGGGAGAGACCCAGTACTTC. Translating it yields CAWSPRGLWGETQYF.

The chain carries TRBV7-9 and TRBJ2-3, with D tentatively TRBD1 (6 bases). From germline, CDR1 is SEHNR and CDR2 FQNEAQ (reference sequence). This CDR3 spans 15 amino acids. V lost 1 base and J 0 bases, leaving 8 bases between the germline ends. CDR3 bases: TGTGCCAGCAGCTTAGTTCAGGGGAGCACAGATACGCAGTATTTT. Its translation: CASSLVQGSTDTQYF.

A single count supports this clone. The chain links TRBV27 to TRBJ2-3; D is perhaps TRBD2 (5 bases). V dropped 3 bases and J dropped 4 bases, with 11 bases sitting between them. Germline CDR1 and CDR2: MNHEY and SMNVEV (reference sequence). This CDR3 is 14 amino acids long. CDR3 sequence reads: CASSFRGLADTQYF. DNA of the CDR3: TGTGCCAGCAGTTTTCGGGGTTTGGCAGATACGCAGTATTTT.

This chain links TRBV28 with TRBJ2-3, with no clear D. The germline gives CDR1 MDHEN, CDR2 SYDVKM. The CDR3 is made up of 13 amino acids. With 6 bases removed from V and 3 bases from J, the gap between germline ends came to 10 bases. This CDR3 is CASRRSATDTQYF. CDR3 nucleotides: TGTGCCAGCAGACGGTCTGCAACAGATACGCAGTATTTT.

This chain connects TRBV11-1 to TRBJ1-6; the match to TRBD1 covers 11 bases. This CDR3 has 16 amino acids. The V gene end was trimmed by 1 base and the J gene end by 8 bases; junction bases not matched to a gene: 4. Germline CDR1 SGHAT, CDR2 FQDESV (reference sequence). The CDR3 protein is CASSLGRTGGYSPLHF. In DNA form, the CDR3 reads TGTGCCAGCAGCTTAGGGAGGACAGGGGGCTATTCACCCCTCCACTTT.

The chain couples TRBV5-4 to TRBJ2-7; the D gene is possibly TRBD2 (5 bases). The CDR3 spans 15 residues. The V end lost 0 bases, the J end lost 0 bases, and 10 bases lay between the germline ends. From germline, CDR1 is SGHNT and CDR2 YYREEE (reference sequence). The CDR3 DNA follows: TGTGCCAGCAGCTTGGGAAGCGGCCTCTCCTACGAGCAGTACTTC. Protein: CASSLGSGLSYEQYF.

The chain links TRBV15 to TRBJ2-7, with 14 positions matching TRBD2. From germline, CDR1 is LNHNV and CDR2 YYDKDF (reference sequence). Losses at the gene ends were 3 bases for V and 3 bases for J; bases not matched to a gene: 1. This CDR3 has 15 amino acids. The CDR3 loop reads CATSRGTSGGYEQYF. In DNA, the CDR3 is TGTGCCACCAGCAGGGGGACTAGCGGGGGCTACGAGCAGTACTTC.

The chain uses TRBV2 and TRBJ2-7; D not certain. Germline CDR1 SNHLY, CDR2 FYNNEI. The CDR3 runs 16 residues. The germline V and J ends were trimmed by 3 bases and 3 bases, with 18 bases remaining between them. CDR3 loop: CASSEATVNPYYEQYF. DNA of the CDR3: TGTGCCAGCAGTGAGGCCACAGTGAACCCCTACTACGAGCAGTACTTC.

The chain couples TRBV19 to TRBJ2-1; D unclear. The V gene lost 5 bases and the J gene lost 0 bases, with 11 bases spanning the gap. CDR1 LNHDA and CDR2 SQIVND come from the germline V gene (reference sequence). CDR3 size: 15 residues. The CDR3 DNA reads TGTGCCAGTAGTCCAGACCAGAGCTCCTACAATGAGCAGTTCTTC. Protein: CASSPDQSSYNEQFF. The variable domain in full, completed from reference TRBV19 and TRBJ2-1, reads DGGITQSPKYLFRKEGQNVTLSCEQNLNHDAMYWYRQDPGQGLRLIYYSQIVNDFQKGDIAEGYSVSREKKESFPLTVTSAQKNPTAFYLCASSPDQSSYNEQFFGPGTRLTVL.

The chain has TRBV6-1 and TRBJ2-1; D might be TRBD1 (6 bases). Germline CDR1 reads MNHNS; CDR2 reads SASEGT. The CDR3 runs 15 residues. Trimming cost V 7 bases and J 6 bases, with 19 bases left between them. The CDR3 region is CASTETPYRANEQFF. CDR3 in DNA: TGTGCCAGCACTGAGACTCCATACAGGGCCAATGAGCAGTTCTTC.

V is TRBV5-4 and J is TRBJ1-1; TRBD1 is a possible D gene (5 bases). CDR3 length: 14 amino acids. Trimming shortened V by 0 bases and J by 4 bases, and 10 bases separated the two germline ends. CDR1 SGHNT and CDR2 YYREEE come from the germline V gene (reference sequence). The DNA of the CDR3 is TGTGCCAGCAGCTTGGGGGGCGTAACCACTGAAGCTTTCTTT. It specifies CASSLGGVTTEAFF.

The rearrangement uses TRBV4-1 and TRBJ2-3, with 16 bases aligning to TRBD2. Germline V gene lookup returns CDR1 MGHRA and CDR2 YSYEKL. The CDR3 is made up of 19 amino acids. Trimming at V came to 1 base and at J to 3 bases, leaving 7 bases not matched to a gene. The CDR3 DNA reads as TGCGCCAGCAGCCAAGCAGGGACTAGCGGGGGGGCCCGGACAGATACGCAGTATTTT. It encodes CASSQAGTSGGARTDTQYF.